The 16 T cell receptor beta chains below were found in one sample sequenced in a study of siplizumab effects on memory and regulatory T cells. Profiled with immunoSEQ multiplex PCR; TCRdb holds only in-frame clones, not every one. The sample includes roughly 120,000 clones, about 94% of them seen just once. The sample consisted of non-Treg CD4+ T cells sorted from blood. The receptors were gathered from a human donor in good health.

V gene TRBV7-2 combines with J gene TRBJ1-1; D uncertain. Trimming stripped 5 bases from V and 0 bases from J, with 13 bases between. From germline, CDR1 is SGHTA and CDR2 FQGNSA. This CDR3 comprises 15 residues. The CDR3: CASSTQATVNTEAFF. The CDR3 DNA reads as TGTGCCAGCAGCACGCAGGCGACGGTGAACACTGAAGCTTTCTTT.

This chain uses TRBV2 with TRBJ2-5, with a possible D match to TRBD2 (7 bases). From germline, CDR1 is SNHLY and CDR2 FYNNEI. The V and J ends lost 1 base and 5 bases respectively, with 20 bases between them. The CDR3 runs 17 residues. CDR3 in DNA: TGTGCCAGCAGTGAAGGGATGGGAGGGGGTACACGGGAGACCCAGTACTTC. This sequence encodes CASSEGMGGGTRETQYF.

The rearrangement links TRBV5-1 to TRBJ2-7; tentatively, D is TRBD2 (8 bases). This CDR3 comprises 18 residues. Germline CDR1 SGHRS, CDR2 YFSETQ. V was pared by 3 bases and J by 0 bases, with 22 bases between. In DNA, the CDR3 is TGCGCCAGCAGCTCGCCGGCCGGGAGGGGGCGCCTCTCCTACGAGCAGTACTTC. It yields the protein CASSSPAGRGRLSYEQYF.

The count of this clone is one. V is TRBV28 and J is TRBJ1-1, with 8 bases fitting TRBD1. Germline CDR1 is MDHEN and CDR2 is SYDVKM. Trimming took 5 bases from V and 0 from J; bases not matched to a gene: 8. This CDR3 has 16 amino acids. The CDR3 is CASSTLTGALNTEAFF. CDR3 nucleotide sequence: TGTGCCAGCAGTACCTTGACAGGGGCCTTGAACACTGAAGCTTTCTTT. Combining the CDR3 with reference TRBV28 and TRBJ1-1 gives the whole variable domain DVKVTQSSRYLVKRTGEKVFLECVQDMDHENMFWYRQDPGLGLRLIYFSYDVKMKEKGDIPEGYSVSREKKERFSLILESASTNQTSMYLCASSTLTGALNTEAFFGQGTRLTVV.

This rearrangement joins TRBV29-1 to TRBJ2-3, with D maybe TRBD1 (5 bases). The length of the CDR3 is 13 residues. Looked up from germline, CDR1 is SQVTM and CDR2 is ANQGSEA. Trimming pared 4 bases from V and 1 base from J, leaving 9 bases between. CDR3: CSVGDSRTDTQYF. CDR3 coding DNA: TGCAGCGTTGGTGACAGTCGCACAGATACGCAGTATTTT.

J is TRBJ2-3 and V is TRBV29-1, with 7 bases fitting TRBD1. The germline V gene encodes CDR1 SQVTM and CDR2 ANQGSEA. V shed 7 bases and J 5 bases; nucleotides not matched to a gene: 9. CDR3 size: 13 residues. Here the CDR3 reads CSGQQGSGDTQYF. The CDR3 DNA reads TGCAGCGGTCAACAGGGGTCGGGAGATACGCAGTATTTT.

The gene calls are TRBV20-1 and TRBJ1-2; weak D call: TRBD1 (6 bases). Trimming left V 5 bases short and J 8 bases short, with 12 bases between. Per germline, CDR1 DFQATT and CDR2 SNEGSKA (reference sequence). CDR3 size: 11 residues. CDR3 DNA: TGCAGTGCTTACAGGGTGTTGGGCTACACCTTC. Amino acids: CSAYRVLGYTF.

CDR3 loop: CASNQGRGNEQFF. The CDR3 DNA reads as TGTGCCAGCAACCAGGGAAGAGGCAATGAGCAGTTCTTC. The rearrangement links TRBV25-1 to TRBJ2-1, with D tentatively TRBD1 (5 bases). CDR1 is MGHDK, CDR2 SYGVNS, per germline. The CDR3 is 13 amino acids. V was cut by 7 bases and J by 6 bases, with 13 bases left in between.

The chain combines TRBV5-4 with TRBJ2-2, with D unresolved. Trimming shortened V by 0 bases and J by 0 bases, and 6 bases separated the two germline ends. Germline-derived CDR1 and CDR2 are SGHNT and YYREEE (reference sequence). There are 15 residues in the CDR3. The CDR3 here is CASSLESTNTGELFF. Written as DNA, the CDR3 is TGTGCCAGCAGCTTGGAATCTACGAACACCGGGGAGCTGTTTTTT.

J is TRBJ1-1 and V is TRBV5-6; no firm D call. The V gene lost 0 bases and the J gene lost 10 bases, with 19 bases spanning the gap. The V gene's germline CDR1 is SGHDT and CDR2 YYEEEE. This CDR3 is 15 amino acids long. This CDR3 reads CASSLAGTTQDPAFF. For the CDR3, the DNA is TGTGCCAGCAGCTTGGCCGGCACAACCCAGGACCCAGCTTTCTTT.

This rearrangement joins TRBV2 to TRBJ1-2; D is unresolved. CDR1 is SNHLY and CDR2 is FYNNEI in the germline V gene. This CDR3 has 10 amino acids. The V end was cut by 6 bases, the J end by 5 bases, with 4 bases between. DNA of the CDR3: TGTGCCAGCAGCAGTTATGGCTACACCTTC. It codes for CASSSYGYTF.

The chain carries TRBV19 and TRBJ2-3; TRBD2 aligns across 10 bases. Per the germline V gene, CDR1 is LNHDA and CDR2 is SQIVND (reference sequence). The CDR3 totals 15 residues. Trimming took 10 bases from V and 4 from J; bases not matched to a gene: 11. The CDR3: CATGGASGSSDTQYF. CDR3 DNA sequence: TGTGCCACCGGAGGGGCTAGCGGGAGTTCAGATACGCAGTATTTT.

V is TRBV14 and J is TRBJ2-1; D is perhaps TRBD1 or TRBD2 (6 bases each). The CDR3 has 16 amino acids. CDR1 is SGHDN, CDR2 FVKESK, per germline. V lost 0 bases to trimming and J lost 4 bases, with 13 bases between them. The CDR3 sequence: CASSQEIGGRYNEQFF. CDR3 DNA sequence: TGTGCCAGCAGCCAAGAAATCGGGGGCCGATACAATGAGCAGTTCTTC.

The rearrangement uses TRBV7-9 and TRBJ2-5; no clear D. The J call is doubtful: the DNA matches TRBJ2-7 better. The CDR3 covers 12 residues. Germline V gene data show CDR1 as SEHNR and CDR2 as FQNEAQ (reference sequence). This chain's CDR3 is CASGLGSYEQYF. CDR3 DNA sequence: TGTGCCAGCGGGCTTGGGTCCTACGAGCAGTACTTC.

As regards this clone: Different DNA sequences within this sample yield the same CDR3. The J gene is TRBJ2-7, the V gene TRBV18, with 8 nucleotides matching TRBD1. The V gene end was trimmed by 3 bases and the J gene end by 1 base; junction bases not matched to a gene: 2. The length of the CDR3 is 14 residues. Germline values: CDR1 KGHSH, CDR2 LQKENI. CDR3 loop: CASSPGQGSYEQYF. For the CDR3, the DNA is TGTGCCAGCTCACCTGGACAGGGATCCTACGAGCAGTACTTC.

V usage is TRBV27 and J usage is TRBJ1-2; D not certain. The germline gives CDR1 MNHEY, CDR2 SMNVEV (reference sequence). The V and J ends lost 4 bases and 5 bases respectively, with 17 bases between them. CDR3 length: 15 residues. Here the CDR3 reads CASSSQPAAGYGYTF. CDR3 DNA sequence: TGTGCCAGCAGTTCCCAACCGGCCGCGGGATATGGCTACACCTTC.